This T cell receptor beta chain was retrieved from a study of early stage breast cancer tumors. Clones were read by immunoSEQ multiplex PCR, and TCRdb kept only the in-frame ones, dropping some. This table has about 72,000 clones, around 80% appearing once. This CDR3 region has 11 residues. From germline, CDR1 is MDHEN and CDR2 SYDVKM. Comment on this clone: The junction departs from the called germline gene at one end, perhaps through a read error.

The source is a person in their sixties or seventies with breast cancer. This rearrangement joins TRBV28 to TRBJ1-4; D remains unclear. The specimen was blood. The CDR3 DNA reads TGTGCCACCTCCCGCGGTGAGGTCGGGTACTTT. Its translation is CATSRGEVGYF.